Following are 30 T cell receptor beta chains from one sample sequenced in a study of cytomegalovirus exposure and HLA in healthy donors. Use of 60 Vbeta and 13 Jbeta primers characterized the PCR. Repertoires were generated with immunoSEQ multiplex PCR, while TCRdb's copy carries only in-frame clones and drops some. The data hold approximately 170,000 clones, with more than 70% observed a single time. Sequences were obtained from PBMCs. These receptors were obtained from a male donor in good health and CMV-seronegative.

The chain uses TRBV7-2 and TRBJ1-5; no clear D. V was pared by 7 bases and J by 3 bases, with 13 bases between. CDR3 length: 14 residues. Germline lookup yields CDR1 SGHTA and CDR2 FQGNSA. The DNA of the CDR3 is TGTGCCAGCACCCTAATAGCTAACAATCAGCCCCAGCATTTT. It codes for CASTLIANNQPQHF.

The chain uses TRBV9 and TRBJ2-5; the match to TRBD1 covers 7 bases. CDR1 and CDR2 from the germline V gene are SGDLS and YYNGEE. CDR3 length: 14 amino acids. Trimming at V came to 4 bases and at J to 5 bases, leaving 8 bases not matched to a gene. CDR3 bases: TGTGCCAGCAGCCCAATAGGGGGCAGGGAGACCCAGTACTTC. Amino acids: CASSPIGGRETQYF.

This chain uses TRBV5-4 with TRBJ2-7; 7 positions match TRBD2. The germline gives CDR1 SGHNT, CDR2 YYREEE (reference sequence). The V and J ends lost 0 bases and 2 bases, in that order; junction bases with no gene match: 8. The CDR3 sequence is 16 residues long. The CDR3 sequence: CASSLAGLAATYEQYF. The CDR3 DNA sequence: TGTGCCAGCAGCTTGGCCGGGCTAGCGGCTACCTACGAGCAGTACTTC.

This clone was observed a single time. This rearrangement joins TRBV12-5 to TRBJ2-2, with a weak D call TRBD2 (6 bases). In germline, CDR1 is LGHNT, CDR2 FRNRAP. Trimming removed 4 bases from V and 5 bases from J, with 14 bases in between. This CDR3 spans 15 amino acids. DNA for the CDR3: TGTGCTAGTGGTTCGCCGGAACGGGGGACCGGGGAGCTGTTTTTT. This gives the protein CASGSPERGTGELFF. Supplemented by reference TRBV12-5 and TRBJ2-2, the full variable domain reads DARVTQTPRHKVTEMGQEVTMRCQPILGHNTVFWYRQTMMQGLELLAYFRNRAPLDDSGMPKDRFSAEMPDATLATLKIQPSEPRDSAVYFCASGSPERGTGELFFGEGSRLTVL.

CDR3 nucleotide sequence: TGTGCCAGCAGCAAAGGGACAGGCTCCTACAATGAGCAGTTCTTC. Amino acids: CASSKGTGSYNEQFF. The V and J genes are TRBV28 and TRBJ2-1; 8 bases line up with TRBD1. This CDR3 has 15 amino acids. Germline lookup yields CDR1 MDHEN and CDR2 SYDVKM. Trimming removed 6 bases from V and 0 bases from J; junction bases left unmatched: 4.

CDR3 loop: CTSSQDPLAGGNDCEQYF. The CDR3 DNA follows: TGCACCAGCAGCCAAGATCCACTAGCGGGAGGCAACGACTGCGAGCAGTACTTC. The chain employs TRBV1 and TRBJ2-5; TRBD2 is the table's D call, not checked against the DNA. The J call may be mistaken, given a closer DNA end match to TRBJ2-7. TRBV1 is a pseudogene locus. The CDR3 is made up of 18 amino acids.

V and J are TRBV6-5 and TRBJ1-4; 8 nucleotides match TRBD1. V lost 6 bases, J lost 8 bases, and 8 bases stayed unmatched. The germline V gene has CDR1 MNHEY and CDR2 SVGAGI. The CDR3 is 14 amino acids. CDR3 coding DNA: TGTGCCAGCAGGGCGGACAGGGTGGAGGAAAAACTGTTTTTT. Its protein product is CASRADRVEEKLFF.

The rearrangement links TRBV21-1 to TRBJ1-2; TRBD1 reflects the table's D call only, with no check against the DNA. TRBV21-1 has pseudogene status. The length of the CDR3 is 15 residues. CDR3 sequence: CASSKAGDRAYGYTF. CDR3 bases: TGTGCCAGCAGCAAAGCCGGGGACAGGGCCTATGGCTACACCTTC.

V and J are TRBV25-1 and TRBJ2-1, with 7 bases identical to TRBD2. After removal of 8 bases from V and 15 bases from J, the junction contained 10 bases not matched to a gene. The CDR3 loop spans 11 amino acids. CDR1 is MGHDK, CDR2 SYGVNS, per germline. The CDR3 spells CASGGELLRFF. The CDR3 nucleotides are TGTGCCAGCGGGGGGGAGCTGCTCCGGTTCTTC.

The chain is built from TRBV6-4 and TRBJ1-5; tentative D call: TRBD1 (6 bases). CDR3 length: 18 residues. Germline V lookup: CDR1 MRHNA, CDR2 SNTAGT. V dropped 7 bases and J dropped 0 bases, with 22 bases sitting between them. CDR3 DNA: TGTGCCAGCACCGATAAACCTAAGGGGGTACATAGCAATCAGCCCCAGCATTTT. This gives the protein CASTDKPKGVHSNQPQHF.

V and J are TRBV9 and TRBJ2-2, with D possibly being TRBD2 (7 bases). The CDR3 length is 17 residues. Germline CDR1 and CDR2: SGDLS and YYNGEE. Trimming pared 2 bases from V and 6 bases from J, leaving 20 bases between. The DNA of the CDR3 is TGTGCCAGCAGCGTCCCGCTCGGAAGGGGGGGGGCCGGGGAGCTGTTTTTT. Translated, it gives CASSVPLGRGGAGELFF.

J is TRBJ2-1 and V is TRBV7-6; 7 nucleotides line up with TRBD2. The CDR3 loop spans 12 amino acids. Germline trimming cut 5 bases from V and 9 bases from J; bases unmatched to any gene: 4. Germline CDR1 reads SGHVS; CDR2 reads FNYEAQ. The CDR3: CASSEERGEQFF. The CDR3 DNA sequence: TGTGCCAGCAGCGAAGAGCGGGGTGAGCAGTTCTTC.

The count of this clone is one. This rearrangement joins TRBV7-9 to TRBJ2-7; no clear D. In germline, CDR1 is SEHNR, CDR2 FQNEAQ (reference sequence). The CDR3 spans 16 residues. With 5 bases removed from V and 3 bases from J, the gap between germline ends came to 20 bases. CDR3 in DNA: TGTGCCAGCAGCCCTCCCCTGTCCACCCGCGGCTACGAGCAGTACTTC. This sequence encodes CASSPPLSTRGYEQYF.

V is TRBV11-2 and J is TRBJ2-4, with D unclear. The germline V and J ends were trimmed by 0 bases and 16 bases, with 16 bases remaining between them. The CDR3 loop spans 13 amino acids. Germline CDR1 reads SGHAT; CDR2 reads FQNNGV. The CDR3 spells CASSLDPDILSYF. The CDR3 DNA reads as TGTGCCAGCAGCTTAGACCCTGATATTCTTAGCTACTTC.

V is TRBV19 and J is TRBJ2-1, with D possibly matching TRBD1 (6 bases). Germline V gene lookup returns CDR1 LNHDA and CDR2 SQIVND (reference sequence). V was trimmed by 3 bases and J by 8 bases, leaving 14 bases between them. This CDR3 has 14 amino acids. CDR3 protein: CASSIVQGFYEQFF. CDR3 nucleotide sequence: TGTGCCAGTAGTATTGTACAGGGTTTCTATGAGCAGTTCTTC.

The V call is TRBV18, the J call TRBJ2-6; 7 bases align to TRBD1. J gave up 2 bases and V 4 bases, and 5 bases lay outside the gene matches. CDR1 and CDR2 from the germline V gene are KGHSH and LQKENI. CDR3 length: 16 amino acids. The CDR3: CASSQTGVAGANVLTF. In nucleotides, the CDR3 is TGTGCCAGCTCACAAACAGGGGTCGCTGGGGCCAACGTCCTGACTTTC.

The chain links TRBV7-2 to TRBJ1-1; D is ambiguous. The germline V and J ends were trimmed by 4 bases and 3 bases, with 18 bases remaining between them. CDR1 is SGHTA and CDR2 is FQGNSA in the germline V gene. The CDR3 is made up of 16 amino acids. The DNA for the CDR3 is TGTGCCAGCAGCTCTCCCGGGGTTTTCGGGGACACTGAAGCTTTCTTT. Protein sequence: CASSSPGVFGDTEAFF.

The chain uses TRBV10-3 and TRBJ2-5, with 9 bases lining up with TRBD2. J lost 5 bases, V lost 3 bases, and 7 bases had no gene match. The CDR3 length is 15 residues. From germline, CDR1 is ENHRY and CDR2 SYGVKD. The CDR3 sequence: CAISDRREGGETQYF. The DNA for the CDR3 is TGTGCCATCAGTGATCGGCGGGAGGGGGGGGAGACCCAGTACTTC.

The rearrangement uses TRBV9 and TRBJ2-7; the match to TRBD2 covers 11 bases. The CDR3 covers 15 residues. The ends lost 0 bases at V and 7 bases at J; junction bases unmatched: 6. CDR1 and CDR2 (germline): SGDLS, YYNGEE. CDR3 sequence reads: CASSVDSGGAGEQYF. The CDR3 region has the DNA TGTGCCAGCAGCGTAGATAGCGGGGGGGCGGGAGAGCAGTACTTC.

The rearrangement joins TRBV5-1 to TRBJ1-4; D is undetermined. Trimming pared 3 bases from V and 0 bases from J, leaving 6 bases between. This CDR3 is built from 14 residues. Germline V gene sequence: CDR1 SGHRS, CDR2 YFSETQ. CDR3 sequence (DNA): TGCGCCAGCAGCTGGACTACAACTAATGAAAAACTGTTTTTT. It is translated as CASSWTTTNEKLFF.

The CDR3 loop reads CASSLVGTGGSTDTQYF. DNA of the CDR3: TGTGCCAGCAGCTTAGTCGGGACAGGAGGTAGCACAGATACGCAGTATTTT. V and J are TRBV7-2 and TRBJ2-3; 8 nucleotides line up with TRBD1. Germline-derived CDR1 and CDR2 are SGHTA and FQGNSA. V lost 1 base and J lost 0; bases outside the gene matches: 6. The CDR3 spans 17 residues.

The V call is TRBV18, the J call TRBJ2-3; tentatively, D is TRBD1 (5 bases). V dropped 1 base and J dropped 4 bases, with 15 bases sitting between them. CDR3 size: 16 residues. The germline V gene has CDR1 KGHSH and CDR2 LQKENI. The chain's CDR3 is CASSPRGALGADTQYF. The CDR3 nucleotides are TGTGCCAGCTCACCACGTGGGGCGCTAGGGGCAGATACGCAGTATTTT.

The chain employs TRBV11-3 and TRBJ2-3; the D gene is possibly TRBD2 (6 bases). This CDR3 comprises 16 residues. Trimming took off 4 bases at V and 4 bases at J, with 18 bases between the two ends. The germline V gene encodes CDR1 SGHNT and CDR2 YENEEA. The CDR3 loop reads CASSSTVTGDADTQYF. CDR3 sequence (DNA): TGTGCCAGCAGCTCGACGGTGACGGGAGATGCAGATACGCAGTATTTT.

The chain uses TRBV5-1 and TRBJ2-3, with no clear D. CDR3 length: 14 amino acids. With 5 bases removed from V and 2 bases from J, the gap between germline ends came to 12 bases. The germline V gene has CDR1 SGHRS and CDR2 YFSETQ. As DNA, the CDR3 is TGCGCCAGCAGAAACCCGGAGCCCACAGATACGCAGTATTTT. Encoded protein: CASRNPEPTDTQYF.

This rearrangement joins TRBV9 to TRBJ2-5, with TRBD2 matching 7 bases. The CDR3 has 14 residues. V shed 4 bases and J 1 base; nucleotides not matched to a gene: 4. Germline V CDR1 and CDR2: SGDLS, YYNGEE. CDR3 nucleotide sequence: TGTGCCAGCAGCCCCTGGGGGGGCCAAGAGACCCAGTACTTC. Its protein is CASSPWGGQETQYF. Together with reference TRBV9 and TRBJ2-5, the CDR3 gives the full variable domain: DSGVTQTPKHLITATGQRVTLRCSPRSGDLSVYWYQQSLDQGLQFLIQYYNGEERAKGNILERFSAQQFPDLHSELNLSSLELGDSALYFCASSPWGGQETQYFGPGTRLLVL.

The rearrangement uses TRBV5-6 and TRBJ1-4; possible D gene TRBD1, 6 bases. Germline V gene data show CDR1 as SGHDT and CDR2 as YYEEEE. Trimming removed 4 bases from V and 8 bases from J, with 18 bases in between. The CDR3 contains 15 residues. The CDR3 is CASSRGQFTREKLFF. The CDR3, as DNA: TGTGCCAGCAGCAGAGGACAGTTTACCCGCGAAAAACTGTTTTTT.

The CDR3 DNA sequence: TGTGCCAGCAGAAATCACTGGGGGCGGCGGGAGCAGTACTTC. It specifies CASRNHWGRREQYF. This sequence joins TRBV28 and TRBJ2-7; TRBD1 might be the D (6 bases). Between the trimmed V and J ends, which lost 6 bases and 7 bases, there was a span of 19 bases. This CDR3 spans 14 amino acids. The germline V gene encodes CDR1 MDHEN and CDR2 SYDVKM.

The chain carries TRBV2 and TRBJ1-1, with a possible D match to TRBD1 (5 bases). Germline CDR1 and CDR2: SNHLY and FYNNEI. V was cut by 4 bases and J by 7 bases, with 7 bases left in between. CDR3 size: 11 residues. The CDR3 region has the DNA TGTGCCAGCAGTGCGGGACTTGAAGCTTTCTTT. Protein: CASSAGLEAFF.

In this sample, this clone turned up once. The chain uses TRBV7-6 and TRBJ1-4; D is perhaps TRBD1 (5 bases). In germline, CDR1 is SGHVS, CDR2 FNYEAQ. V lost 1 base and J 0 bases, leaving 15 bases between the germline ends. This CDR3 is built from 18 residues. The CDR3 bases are TGTGCCAGCAGCTTAGGGGGGGGATTCCGAACAACTAATGAAAAACTGTTTTTT. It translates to CASSLGGGFRTTNEKLFF. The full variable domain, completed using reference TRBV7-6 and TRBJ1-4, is GAGVSQSPRYKVTKRGQDVALRCDPISGHVSLYWYRQALGQGPEFLTYFNYEAQQDKSGLPNDRFSAERPEGSISTLTIQRTEQRDSAMYRCASSLGGGFRTTNEKLFFGSGTQLSVL.

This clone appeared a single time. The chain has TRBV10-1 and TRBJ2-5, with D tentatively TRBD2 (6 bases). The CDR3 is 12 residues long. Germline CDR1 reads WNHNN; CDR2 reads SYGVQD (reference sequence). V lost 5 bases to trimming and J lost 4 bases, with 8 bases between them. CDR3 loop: CASSPGGETQYF. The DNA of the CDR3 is TGCGCCAGCAGTCCCGGGGGAGAGACCCAGTACTTC.